This T cell receptor beta chain was sequenced in a study of OX40 agonist ivuxolimab in advanced cancers. Study-wide findings and caveats: On average, CD8+ T cells showed a greater number of expanded clones than CD4+. Compared with others, partial responders at 0.1-3.0 mg/kg displayed clonal expansion among the lowest.

Repertoires were generated with immunoSEQ multiplex PCR, while TCRdb's copy carries only in-frame clones and drops some. The table includes roughly 60,000 clones, 70% to 90% detected once. Patients who had autoimmune disease history or got systemic immunosuppression were left out. On cycle 4 day 1 and cycle 7 day 1, as well as at baseline, blood was sampled. The CDR3 runs to 12 residues. The ends were cut back, 4 bases at V and 5 bases at J, with 8 bases in the middle. Germline-derived CDR1 and CDR2 are SNHLY and FYNNEI. As to this clone: The antigen is unknown.

The J gene is TRBJ1-2, the V gene TRBV2, with unresolved D. This sequence was found in an adult with an advanced solid tumor such as melanoma, head and neck, liver or kidney cancer. The sample in question was CD4+ or CD8+ T cells sorted from blood, obtained in a trial of the OX40 agonist ivuxolimab. The CDR3 DNA sequence: TGTGCCAGCAGTGCACAAAGGTATGGCTACACCTTC. Amino acid sequence: CASSAQRYGYTF.